The entry below describes one T cell receptor beta chain. Per the authors' pipeline: Amplification from reference gene primers served as the basis for estimated nucleated cell counts. Sequencing used immunoSEQ multiplex PCR; TCRdb keeps in-frame clones, though not all of them. The V and J calls and the clone size are those of that table, but D and trimming were determined from the DNA. In the table there are 150,000 to 200,000 clones, about 90% of which are singletons. The data originate from a study of blood T cell repertoires in COVID-19. Trimming shortened V by 6 bases and J by 1 base, and 18 bases separated the two germline ends. This CDR3 contains 15 residues. The V gene's germline CDR1 is GTSNPN and CDR2 SVGIG (reference sequence).

The chain uses TRBV30 and TRBJ1-1; tentative D call: TRBD1 (5 bases). Sequenced input: peripheral blood. The receptor was isolated from a man aged 60 to 69 with acute or convalescent COVID-19. DNA for the CDR3: TGTGCCTGTCGCAGAGCAAGACAGCCGAACACTGAAGCTTTCTTT. This codes for CACRRARQPNTEAFF.